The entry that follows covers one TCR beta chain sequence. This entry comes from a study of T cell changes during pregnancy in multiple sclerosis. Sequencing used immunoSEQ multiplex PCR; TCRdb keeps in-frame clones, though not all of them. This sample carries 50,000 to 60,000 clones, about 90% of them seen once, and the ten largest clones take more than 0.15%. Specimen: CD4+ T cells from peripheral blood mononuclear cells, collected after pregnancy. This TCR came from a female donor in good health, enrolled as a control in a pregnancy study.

The CDR3 DNA follows: TGTGCCAGCGGCAACCAACAGGGAAGGAATGAGCAGTTCTTC. This gives the protein CASGNQQGRNEQFF. The gene calls are TRBV25-1 and TRBJ2-1; perhaps TRBD1 as D (6 bases). Germline lookup yields CDR1 MGHDK and CDR2 SYGVNS. The CDR3 spans 14 residues. V lost 8 bases, J lost 7 bases, and 18 bases lay in between.